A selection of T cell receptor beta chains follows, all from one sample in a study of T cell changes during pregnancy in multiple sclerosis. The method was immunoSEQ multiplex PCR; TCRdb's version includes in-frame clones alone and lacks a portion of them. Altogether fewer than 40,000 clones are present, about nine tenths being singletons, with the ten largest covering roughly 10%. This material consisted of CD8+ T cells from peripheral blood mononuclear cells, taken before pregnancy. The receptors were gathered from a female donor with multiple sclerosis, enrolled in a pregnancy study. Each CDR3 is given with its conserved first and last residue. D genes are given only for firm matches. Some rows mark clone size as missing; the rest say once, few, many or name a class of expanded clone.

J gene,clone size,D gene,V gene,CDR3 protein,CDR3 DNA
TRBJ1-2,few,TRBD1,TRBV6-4,CASSDSTDRDYGYTF,TGTGCCAGCAGTGACTCAACAGACAGGGACTATGGCTACACCTTC
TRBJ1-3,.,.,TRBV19,CASSMFQGRSGNTIYF,TGTGCCAGTAGTATGTTCCAGGGAAGGTCTGGAAACACCATATATTTT
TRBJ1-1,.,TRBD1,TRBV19,CASSWSGGPNTEAFF,TGTGCCAGTAGTTGGTCAGGGGGACCCAACACTGAAGCTTTCTTT
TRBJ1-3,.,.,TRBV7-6,CASSAGQSGNTIYF,TGTGCCAGCAGCGCCGGACAGTCTGGAAACACCATATATTTT
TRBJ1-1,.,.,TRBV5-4,CASSLSVNTEAFF,TGTGCCAGCAGCTTATCCGTGAACACTGAAGCTTTCTTT
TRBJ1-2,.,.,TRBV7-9,CASSPRTDPEGYTF,TGTGCCAGCAGCCCCCGGACTGACCCGGAGGGCTACACCTTC
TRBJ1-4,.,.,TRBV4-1,CASSLEVPNEKLFF,TGCGCCAGCAGCCTGGAGGTCCCTAATGAAAAACTGTTTTTT
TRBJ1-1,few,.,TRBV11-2,CASSLTAIEAFF,TGTGCCAGCAGCTTGACAGCCATTGAAGCTTTCTTT
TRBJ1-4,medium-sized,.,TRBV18,CASSPNRDRGTYATNEKLFF,TGTGCCAGCTCACCAAACAGGGACCGTGGAACTTATGCAACTAATGAAAAACTGTTTTTT
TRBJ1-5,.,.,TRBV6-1,CASSEGRGGARQPQHF,TGTGCCAGCAGTGAAGGACGTGGGGGGGCTCGTCAGCCCCAGCATTTT
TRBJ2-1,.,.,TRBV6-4,CASSDSTGGNEQFF,TGTGCCAGCAGTGACTCGACTGGGGGGAATGAGCAGTTCTTC
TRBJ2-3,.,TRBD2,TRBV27,CASSWVAGADTQYF,TGTGCCAGCAGTTGGGTAGCGGGGGCAGATACGCAGTATTTT
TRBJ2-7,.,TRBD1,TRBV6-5,CASGSGQGPYEQYF,TGTGCCAGCGGTTCGGGACAGGGGCCCTACGAGCAGTACTTC
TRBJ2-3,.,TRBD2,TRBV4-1,CASSQATSGGANTDTQYF,TGCGCCAGCAGCCAGGCAACTAGCGGGGGGGCCAACACAGATACGCAGTATTTT
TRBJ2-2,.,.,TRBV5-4,CASSLGGEVGELFF,TGTGCCAGCAGCTTGGGAGGGGAGGTCGGGGAGCTGTTTTTT
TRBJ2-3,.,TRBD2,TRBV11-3,CASSIRLAGTYTDTQYF,TGTGCCAGCAGCATTCGACTAGCGGGGACGTACACAGATACGCAGTATTTT
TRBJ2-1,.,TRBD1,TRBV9,CASSFRTGDTIIEDNEQFF,TGTGCCAGCAGCTTTAGAACAGGGGATACTATTATTGAGGACAATGAGCAGTTCTTC
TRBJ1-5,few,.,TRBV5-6,CASSLGAGVQPQHF,TGTGCCAGCAGCTTGGGGGCAGGGGTCCAGCCCCAGCATTTT
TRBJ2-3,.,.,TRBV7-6,CASSSRDFTIFLNSTDTQYF,TGTGCCAGCAGCTCACGGGACTTTACCATCTTCCTAAATAGCACAGATACGCAGTATTTT
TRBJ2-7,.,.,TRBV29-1,CSVEWAGDYEQYF,TGCAGCGTTGAGTGGGCAGGGGACTACGAGCAGTACTTC
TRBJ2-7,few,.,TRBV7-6,CASSPERFHEQYF,TGTGCCAGCAGCCCGGAGCGGTTCCACGAGCAGTACTTC
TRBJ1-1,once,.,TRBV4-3,CASSRNREGTEAFF,TGCGCCAGCAGCCGTAACAGGGAGGGCACTGAAGCTTTCTTT
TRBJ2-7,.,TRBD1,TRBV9,CASSVGNRGIYHEQYF,TGTGCCAGCAGCGTAGGCAACAGGGGAATCTACCACGAGCAGTACTTC
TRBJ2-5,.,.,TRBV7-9,CASSSRQETQYF,TGTGCCAGCAGCTCGAGACAAGAGACCCAGTACTTC
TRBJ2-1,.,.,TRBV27,CASSWRPSDEQFF,TGTGCCAGCAGTTGGAGGCCAAGCGATGAGCAGTTCTTC
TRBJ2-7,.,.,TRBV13,CASSTQGRATYEQYF,TGTGCCAGCAGCACGCAGGGTAGGGCAACCTACGAGCAGTACTTC
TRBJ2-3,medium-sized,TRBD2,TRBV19,CASTIGLAGSDTQYF,TGTGCCAGTACCATCGGACTAGCGGGATCAGATACGCAGTATTTT
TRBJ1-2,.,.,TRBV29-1,CSVGETAGANYGYTF,TGCAGCGTGGGGGAGACGGCGGGAGCTAACTATGGCTACACCTTC
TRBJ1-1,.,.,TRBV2,CASPEGVGTEAFF,TGTGCCTCCCCAGAGGGGGTGGGCACTGAAGCTTTCTTT
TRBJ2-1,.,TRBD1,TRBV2,CAIFRDRGRGEQFF,TGTGCCATATTCCGGGACAGGGGGCGCGGTGAGCAGTTCTTC
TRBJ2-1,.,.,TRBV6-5,CASTPARYNEQFF,TGTGCCAGCACCCCGGCTAGATACAATGAGCAGTTCTTC
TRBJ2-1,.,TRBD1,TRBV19,CASSILGTGNNEQFF,TGTGCCAGTAGTATACTCGGGACAGGGAACAATGAGCAGTTCTTC
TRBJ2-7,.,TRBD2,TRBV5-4,CASSLAVTSGGVSYEQYF,TGTGCCAGCAGCTTGGCCGTAACTAGCGGGGGCGTATCGTACGAGCAGTACTTC
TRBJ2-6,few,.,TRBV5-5,CASSLARGANVLTF,TGTGCCAGCAGCTTGGCCCGGGGGGCCAACGTCCTGACTTTC
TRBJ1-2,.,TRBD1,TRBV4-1,CASSQGRGLENYGYTF,TGCGCCAGCAGCCAAGGCAGGGGGCTGGAAAACTATGGCTACACCTTC
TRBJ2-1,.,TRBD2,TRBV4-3,CASSPSGGLGEQFF,TGCGCCAGCAGCCCTAGCGGGGGGTTAGGTGAGCAGTTCTTC
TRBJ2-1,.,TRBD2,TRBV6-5,CASRPGLAKSNEQFF,TGTGCCAGCAGACCCGGACTAGCGAAGTCGAATGAGCAGTTCTTC
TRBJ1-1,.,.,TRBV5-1,CASSLGQEGWTEAFF,TGCGCCAGCAGCTTGGGTCAAGAGGGCTGGACTGAAGCTTTCTTT
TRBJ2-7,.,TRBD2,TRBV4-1,CASSQDKASGFYEQYF,TGCGCCAGCAGCCAAGATAAGGCTAGCGGGTTCTACGAGCAGTACTTC
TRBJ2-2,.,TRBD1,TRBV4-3,CASSQGQGVGTGELFF,TGCGCCAGCAGCCAAGGACAGGGTGTGGGCACCGGGGAGCTGTTTTTT
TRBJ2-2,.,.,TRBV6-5,CASSSFLVNTGELFF,TGTGCCAGCAGTTCCTTCCTAGTCAACACCGGGGAGCTGTTTTTT
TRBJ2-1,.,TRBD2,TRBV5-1,CASSLTSGRSYNEQFF,TGCGCCAGCAGCTTGACTAGCGGGAGGTCCTACAATGAGCAGTTCTTC
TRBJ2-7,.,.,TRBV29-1,CSVTRVSSYEQYF,TGCAGCGTGACCAGGGTTAGCTCCTACGAGCAGTACTTC
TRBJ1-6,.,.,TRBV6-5,CASSYQGTSPLHF,TGTGCCAGCAGTTATCAGGGTACATCACCCCTCCACTTT
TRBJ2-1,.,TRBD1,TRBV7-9,CASSLRDRSYNEQFF,TGTGCCAGCAGCTTAAGGGACAGGAGCTACAATGAGCAGTTCTTC
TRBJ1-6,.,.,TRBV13,CASRLKGGGDNSPLHF,TGTGCCAGCAGATTAAAAGGGGGGGGTGATAATTCACCCCTCCACTTT
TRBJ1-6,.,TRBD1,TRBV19,CASTGTGDFNSPLHF,TGTGCCAGCACCGGGACAGGGGATTTTAATTCACCCCTCCACTTT
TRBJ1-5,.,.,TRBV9,CASSVATARYYSNQPQHF,TGTGCCAGCAGCGTAGCAACAGCCAGATATTATAGCAATCAGCCCCAGCATTTT
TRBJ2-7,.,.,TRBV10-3,CAIRDSTYEQYF,TGTGCCATCAGGGACAGTACCTACGAGCAGTACTTC
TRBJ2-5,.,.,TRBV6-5,CASSYGQGLQETQYF,TGTGCCAGCAGTTACGGGCAGGGCCTGCAAGAGACCCAGTACTTC
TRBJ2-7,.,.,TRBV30,CAWTKSSYEQYF,TGTGCCTGGACTAAGAGCTCCTACGAGCAGTACTTC
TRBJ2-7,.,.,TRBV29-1,CSVEDTRGGYEQYF,TGCAGCGTTGAAGATACAAGAGGGGGCTACGAGCAGTACTTC
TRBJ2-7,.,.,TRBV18,CASSPPAGENRYEQYF,TGTGCCAGCTCACCACCGGCCGGGGAAAATAGATACGAGCAGTACTTC
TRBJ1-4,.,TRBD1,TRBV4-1,CASGWTGVNEKLFF,TGCGCCAGCGGCTGGACAGGGGTGAATGAAAAACTGTTTTTT
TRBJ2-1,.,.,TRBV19,CASTLAGPYNEQFF,TGTGCCAGTACTCTGGCAGGGCCCTACAATGAGCAGTTCTTC
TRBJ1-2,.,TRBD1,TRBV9,CASSVAGTGPNYGYTF,TGTGCCAGCAGCGTAGCTGGGACAGGCCCTAACTATGGCTACACCTTC
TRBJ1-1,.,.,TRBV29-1,CSVGGGHTEAFF,TGCAGCGTTGGGGGAGGTCACACTGAAGCTTTCTTT
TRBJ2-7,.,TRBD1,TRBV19,CASSITGQGTYEQYF,TGTGCCAGTAGTATAACGGGACAGGGAACCTACGAGCAGTACTTC
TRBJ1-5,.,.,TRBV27,CASRQGPSNQPQHF,TGTGCCAGCAGACAGGGACCTAGCAATCAGCCCCAGCATTTT